One sample yielded the 14 T cell receptor beta chains listed below, sequenced in a study of identical twins. MiXCR, run by TCRdb on the 5' RACE reads, gives a single entry per CDR3 protein. Among approximately 350,000 distinct CDR3 sequences listed, 12% were seen once. These data were likewise used in another study, on yellow fever vaccine responses in identical twins.

Sequencing was done on a sample of CD8+ T cells sorted from blood. Every receptor here comes from a woman aged 18-29 years in good health.

The chain joins TRBV29-1 to TRBJ1-1; D is perhaps TRBD1 (6 bases). V shed 6 bases and J shed 3 bases, with 11 bases lying between them. The CDR3 is made up of 12 amino acids. Looked up from germline, CDR1 is SQVTM and CDR2 is ANQGSEA. CDR3 DNA sequence: TGCAGCGTCGCTGGGGGCTACACTGAAGCTTTCTTT. Protein: CSVAGGYTEAFF. Variable domain in full (rest from reference TRBV29-1 and TRBJ1-1): SAVISQKPSRDICQRGTSLTIQCQVDSQVTMMFWYRQQPGQSLTLIATANQGSEATYESGFVIDKFPISRPNLTFSTLTVSNMSPEDSSIYLCSVAGGYTEAFFGQGTRLTVV.

This clonotype was counted ten times or more. The chain recombines TRBV5-1 with TRBJ1-1, with D possibly TRBD1 on 5 matching bases. V dropped 4 bases and J dropped 1 base, with 11 bases sitting between them. CDR3 length: 14 residues. Germline loops: CDR1 SGHRS, CDR2 YFSETQ. The CDR3 here is CASSPGRRNTEAFF. The CDR3 DNA reads TGCGCCAGCAGCCCGGGACGACGGAACACTGAAGCTTTCTTT.

This clonotype was counted ten times or more. J is TRBJ2-7 and V is TRBV6-2 or TRBV6-3, with no clear D. The germline CDR1 and CDR2 sequences are MNHEY and SVGEGT. The CDR3 totals 13 residues. The V gene lost 8 bases and the J gene lost 2 bases, with 13 bases spanning the gap. Here the CDR3 DNA reads TGTGCCAGCTCCTTGGGCAGTACCTACGAGCAGTACGTC. This translates into CASSLGSTYEQYV.

This chain links TRBV12-5 with TRBJ2-1; TRBD1 agrees at 8 bases. Germline V gene lookup returns CDR1 LGHNT and CDR2 FRNRAP. The CDR3 covers 15 residues. The trim removed 3 bases at V and 0 bases at J, leaving 1 base unmatched. In DNA, the CDR3 is TGTGCTAGTGGTTTACAGGGGGACTCCTACAATGAGCAGTTCTTC. It translates to CASGLQGDSYNEQFF.

CDR3 loop: CASSDGNRAEKLFF. The CDR3 nucleotides are TGTGCCAGCAGTGATGGGAACAGGGCGGAAAAACTGTTTTTT. The chain joins TRBV2 to TRBJ1-4; tentatively, D is TRBD1 (6 bases). Germline V gene sequence: CDR1 SNHLY, CDR2 FYNNEI. The ends were cut back, 3 bases at V and 8 bases at J, with 13 bases in the middle. The CDR3 is 14 residues long.

This clonotype appeared a few times. The V call is TRBV27, the J call TRBJ2-7, with D possibly TRBD1 on 5 matching bases. Trimming shortened V by 6 bases and J by 0 bases, and 12 bases separated the two germline ends. The CDR3 is 14 amino acids. From germline, CDR1 is MNHEY and CDR2 SMNVEV (reference sequence). The CDR3 coding sequence is TGTGCCAGCAGCCCACAGGCCTTCTCCTACGAGCAGTACTTC. This encodes CASSPQAFSYEQYF.

The chain couples TRBV2 to TRBJ2-7; D gene ambiguous. The CDR3 totals 16 residues. The germline V gene encodes CDR1 SNHLY and CDR2 FYNNEI. Between the trimmed V and J ends, which lost 6 bases and 2 bases, there was a span of 20 bases. DNA for the CDR3: TGTGCCAGCAGCCACGCGGTGGGAATATTGGCCTACGAGCAGTACGTC. Residues: CASSHAVGILAYEQYV.

This clonotype was picked up many times. This chain uses TRBV7-9 with TRBJ2-1; the match to TRBD2 covers 12 bases. Per germline, CDR1 SEHNR and CDR2 FQNEAQ (reference sequence). The CDR3 sequence is 15 residues long. J gave up 7 bases and V 5 bases, and 6 bases lay outside the gene matches. CDR3 region: CASSPLAGGYNEQFF. CDR3 in DNA: TGTGCCAGCAGCCCACTAGCGGGAGGTTATAATGAGCAGTTCTTC. The full variable domain, completed using reference TRBV7-9 and TRBJ2-1, is DTGVSQNPRHKITKRGQNVTFRCDPISEHNRLYWYRQTLGQGPEFLTYFQNEAQLEKSRLLSDRFSAERPKGSFSTLEIQRTEQGDSAMYLCASSPLAGGYNEQFFGPGTRLTVL.

This clonotype was counted a few times. An end of the junction does not agree with germline; a read error may underlie this. The rearrangement uses TRBV20-1 and TRBJ2-1, with 9 positions matching TRBD2. Looked up from germline, CDR1 is DFQATT and CDR2 is SNEGSKA (reference sequence). CDR3 size: 17 residues. CDR3 sequence (DNA): TGCTGTGCTAGAGATCTCTTGAGCGGGAGGTTCTACAATGAGCAGTTCTTC. Protein product: CCARDLLSGRFYNEQFF.

The chain is built from TRBV15 and TRBJ2-7, with 9 bases that match TRBD1. In germline, CDR1 is LNHNV, CDR2 YYDKDF (reference sequence). The CDR3 totals 20 residues. J was trimmed by 4 bases and V by 0 bases; bases with no gene match: 19. The CDR3 is CATSRDKEWSGQGSKYEQYV. CDR3 in DNA: TGTGCCACCAGCAGAGATAAGGAGTGGTCGGGACAGGGTTCTAAGTACGAGCAGTACGTC.

At least ten counts were recorded for this clonotype. The rearrangement joins TRBV28 to TRBJ2-1; 7 bases line up with TRBD2. The CDR3 spans 14 residues. V was clipped by 2 bases and J by 9 bases; unmatched bases: 7. In germline, CDR1 is MDHEN, CDR2 SYDVKM. CDR3 sequence reads: CASSLAGDVTEQFF. The CDR3 bases are TGTGCCAGCAGTTTAGCGGGAGACGTAACTGAGCAGTTCTTC.

In its sample, this clonotype was seen a few times. The gene calls are TRBV9 and TRBJ2-3; D gene unclear. The CDR3 totals 15 residues. From germline, CDR1 is SGDLS and CDR2 YYNGEE. V was trimmed by 0 bases and J by 4 bases, leaving 12 bases between them. In DNA, the CDR3 is TGTGCCAGCAGCGTAGTTGGAACCCCGCCAGATACGCAGTATTTT. Translation gives CASSVVGTPPDTQYF.

The chain recombines TRBV29-1 with TRBJ1-2, with D possibly matching TRBD1 (5 bases). The CDR3 length is 14 residues. V gave up 2 bases and J gave up 7 bases, with 17 bases separating them. Germline CDR1 is SQVTM and CDR2 is ANQGSEA. The CDR3 loop is CSVEPAGLTGGYTF. CDR3 coding DNA: TGCAGCGTTGAACCCGCGGGACTCACTGGTGGCTACACCTTC.

This clonotype was observed a single time. The chain has TRBV2 and TRBJ2-1; no clear D gene. The CDR3 runs to 13 residues. Germline-derived CDR1 and CDR2 are SNHLY and FYNNEI. V was trimmed by 1 base and J by 5 bases, leaving 6 bases between them. CDR3 region: CASSEEVHNEQFF. The DNA of the CDR3 is TGTGCCAGCAGTGAAGAAGTCCACAATGAGCAGTTCTTC.